The T cell receptor beta chain under discussion was sequenced for a study of blood T cells in healthy people across ages. Study-wide background: About one barcoded beta molecule was captured per two T cells (by template switching).

Looked up from germline, CDR1 is SGHKS and CDR2 is YYEKEE (reference sequence). Trimming pared 0 bases from V and 3 bases from J, leaving 9 bases between. The CDR3 totals 14 residues. For this clonotype: Its antigen is not identified.

Overall study findings and caveats: Those diversity estimates obtained from one million T cells were thought to be underestimates. Naive T cell percentage showed a strong correlation with the diversity of TCR beta.

Each of the donors had roughly 10 milliliters of peripheral blood drawn into EDTA-treated Vacutainer tubes. A J-beta primer mix and a sample-barcoded 5' primer were used in a second PCR of about 7 to 12 cycles. TCRdb passed the 5' RACE reads through MiXCR, listing each CDR3 protein once. Of approximately 690,000 distinct CDR3 sequences in the sample, roughly 53% were seen once. The chain carries TRBV5-5 and TRBJ1-2, with D perhaps matching TRBD1 (6 bases). The TCR sequence derives from a man aged 55 to 70 in good health. The sequencing sample was made of blood. The CDR3 region has the DNA TGTGCCAGCAGCTTGGGGGGGCAAGACTATGGCTACACCTTC. Encoded protein: CASSLGGQDYGYTF. Together with reference TRBV5-5 and TRBJ1-2, the CDR3 gives the full variable domain: DAGVTQSPTHLIKTRGQQVTLRCSPISGHKSVSWYQQVLGQGPQFIFQYYEKEERGRGNFPDRFSARQFPNYSSELNVNALLLGDSALYLCASSLGGQDYGYTFGSGTRLTVV.